A selection of T cell receptor beta chains follows, all from one sample in a study of blood T cell repertoires in COVID-19. The data were produced by immunoSEQ multiplex PCR, yet TCRdb's version contains in-frame clones alone and is incomplete. The data hold 270,000 or so clones, with 70% to 85% observed a single time. Sequenced material: peripheral blood. The receptors stem from a human donor with COVID-19, enrolled during active disease. The donor label of this sample is uncertain. Both conserved end residues are trimmed from each CDR3. Part of the rows lack a size; the others show once, few, many or a class for expanded clones.

size	V	CDR3
few	TRBV7-7	ASSLGRAPTDTQY
.	TRBV30	AWMRGGFEQF
once	TRBV3-1/TRBV3-2	ASSRGGETQY
.	TRBV3-1/TRBV3-2	ASSPTTGPAAGETQY
.	TRBV7-9	ASSLGVSDQETQY
few	TRBV3-1/TRBV3-2	ASSQTGTGDAKY
.	TRBV28	ASSPRGGDNEKLF
.	TRBV11-2	ASSLPSSYNEQF
.	TRBV7-3	ASSLRGPGANVLT
once	TRBV28	ASSSNRDYPGETQY
.	TRBV10-3	AISESSSGTTTEQF
.	TRBV6-2/TRBV6-3	ASSSGTGDPDTQY
.	TRBV7-2	ASSLEGGTNTGELF
.	TRBV18	ASSPGTGTGQY
.	TRBV28	ASRLANYGYT
.	TRBV18	ASSPLTRETQY
few	TRBV12-3/TRBV12-4	ASRRTVNTEAF
.	TRBV7-8	ASSWTSVQETQY
.	TRBV7-9	AGGDYGYT
.	TRBV28	ASSLLAVSTDTQY
.	TRBV3-1/TRBV3-2	ASSLSGYNEQF
.	TRBV18	ASSQTYASTDTQY
.	TRBV9	ASSVVPRAATSPTNEKLF
.	TRBV27	ASSPPGTGGAHGYT
.	TRBV19	ASSIGSPTDTQY
once	TRBV29-1	SAKTSGLGEQY